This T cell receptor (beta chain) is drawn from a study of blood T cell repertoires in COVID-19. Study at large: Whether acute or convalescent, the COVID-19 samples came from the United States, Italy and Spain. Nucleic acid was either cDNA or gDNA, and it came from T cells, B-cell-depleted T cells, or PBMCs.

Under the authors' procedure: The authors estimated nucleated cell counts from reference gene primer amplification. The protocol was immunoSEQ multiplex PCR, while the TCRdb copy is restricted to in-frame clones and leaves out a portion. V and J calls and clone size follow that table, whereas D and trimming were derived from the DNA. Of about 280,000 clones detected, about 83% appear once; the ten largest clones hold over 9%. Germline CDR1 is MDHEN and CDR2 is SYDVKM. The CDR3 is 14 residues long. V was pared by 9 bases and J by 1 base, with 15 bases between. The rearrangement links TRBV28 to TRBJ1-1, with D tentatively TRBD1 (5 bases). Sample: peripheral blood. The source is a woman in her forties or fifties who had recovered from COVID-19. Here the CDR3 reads CASAPGFRNTEAFF. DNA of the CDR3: TGTGCCAGTGCGCCAGGGTTTAGGAACACTGAAGCTTTCTTT.